The 32 T cell receptor beta chains below all came from one sample that was sequenced in a study of cytomegalovirus exposure and HLA in healthy donors (dated by TCRdb to about 2017). Library preparation used the immunoSEQ multiplex PCR assay. For the multiplex PCR, a mixture combining 60 forward primers for TCR Vbeta segments and 13 reverse primers for TCR Jbeta segments was used. TCRdb obtained this table from immuneACCESS and retained in-frame rearrangements with V and J assigned. These tables miss some clones; where compared with another copy, unresolved V genes account for less than half of the shortfall, and the remainder is unexplained. Counted in this sample were tens of thousands of clones; over 55% of them appeared once. Roughly 6% of the sample goes to the ten largest clones. Sequenced: PBMCs. All receptors derive from a woman between 25 and 40 years old in good health and CMV-seronegative.

V gene TRBV11-2 combines with J gene TRBJ1-1; D is ambiguous. Trimming removed 5 bases at V and 4 bases at J, with 11 bases between. Germline CDR1 reads SGHAT; CDR2 reads FQNNGV. This CDR3 contains 13 residues. The CDR3 loop reads CASSLTAGTEAFF. CDR3 DNA: TGTGCCAGCAGCCTAACAGCGGGCACTGAAGCTTTCTTT. Complete variable domain (other parts from reference TRBV11-2 and TRBJ1-1): EAGVAQSPRYKIIEKRQSVAFWCNPISGHATLYWYQQILGQGPKLLIQFQNNGVVDDSQLPKDRFSAERLKGVDSTLKIQPAKLEDSAVYLCASSLTAGTEAFFGQGTRLTVV.

This clone was picked up a small number of times. The chain combines TRBV29-1 with TRBJ1-2; 7 nucleotides line up with TRBD1. After removal of 7 bases from V and 7 bases from J, the junction contained 9 bases not matched to a gene. The CDR3 length is 12 residues. In germline, CDR1 is SQVTM, CDR2 ANQGSEA. Here the CDR3 reads CSGWFYRGGYTF. The CDR3 bases are TGCAGCGGGTGGTTCTACAGGGGTGGCTACACCTTC.

This chain connects TRBV15 to TRBJ2-7; possible D gene TRBD1, 5 bases. From germline, CDR1 is LNHNV and CDR2 YYDKDF (reference sequence). V gave up 1 base and J gave up 2 bases, with 12 bases separating them. The CDR3 contains 15 residues. CDR3 protein: CATSRVRETPYEQYF. DNA of the CDR3: TGTGCCACCAGCAGAGTCAGGGAAACTCCCTACGAGCAGTACTTC.

The chain links TRBV7-3 to TRBJ2-3, with a tentative D call TRBD2 (5 bases). Trimming cost V 5 bases and J 3 bases, with 6 bases left between them. The CDR3 has 12 amino acids. Germline loops: CDR1 SGHTA, CDR2 FQGTGA. The CDR3 here is CASSRGTDTQYF. In DNA, the CDR3 is TGTGCCAGCAGCCGAGGGACAGATACGCAGTATTTT. The full variable domain, with the rest looked up from reference TRBV7-3 and TRBJ2-3, is GAGVSQTPSNKVTEKGKYVELRCDPISGHTALYWYRQSLGQGPEFLIYFQGTGAADDSGLPNDRFFAVRPEGSVSTLKIQRTERGDSAVYLCASSRGTDTQYFGPGTRLTVL.

This clone was counted a few times. The genes are TRBV5-1 and TRBJ2-5; 8 bases line up with TRBD2. J lost 0 bases, V lost 2 bases, and 3 bases had no gene match. The CDR3 loop spans 15 amino acids. The V gene's germline CDR1 is SGHRS and CDR2 YFSETQ. As DNA, the CDR3 is TGCGCCAGCAGCTTAACTAGCGGTGACCAAGAGACCCAGTACTTC. Translated: CASSLTSGDQETQYF.

The chain uses TRBV7-8 and TRBJ2-7, with 12 bases aligning to TRBD2. Germline V gene sequence: CDR1 SGHVS, CDR2 FQNEAQ. The CDR3 length is 13 residues. With V trimmed by 4 bases and J by 6 bases, 1 base remained unmatched. The CDR3 DNA reads as TGTGCCAGCAGCTGGGGACTAGCGGGCGAGCAGTACTTC. Translated: CASSWGLAGEQYF.

The V call is TRBV6-4, the J call TRBJ2-1, with 11 bases lining up with TRBD2. The CDR3 loop spans 16 amino acids. The germline gives CDR1 MRHNA, CDR2 SNTAGT. The V segment lost 5 bases and the J segment 10 bases; nucleotides outside the gene matches: 13. The CDR3 reads CASSPSIAGGAREQFF. CDR3 coding DNA: TGTGCCAGCAGTCCATCTATAGCGGGGGGGGCCCGGGAGCAGTTCTTC.

The V and J genes are TRBV4-3 and TRBJ1-1, with 10 bases aligning to TRBD1. CDR3 length: 15 residues. With V trimmed by 3 bases and J by 5 bases, 6 bases remained unmatched. CDR1 is LGHNA and CDR2 is YSLEER in the germline V gene. CDR3 residues: CASSQNTDRGTEAFF. The CDR3 DNA sequence: TGCGCCAGCAGCCAGAATACGGACAGGGGGACTGAAGCTTTCTTT.

The V gene is TRBV2, the J gene TRBJ1-1, with D possibly TRBD1 on 6 matching bases. V lost 4 bases and J lost 8, with 11 bases in between. CDR1 SNHLY and CDR2 FYNNEI come from the germline V gene. The CDR3 loop spans 12 amino acids. The CDR3 spells CASSGAGVEAFF. The CDR3 DNA is TGTGCCAGCAGTGGGGCAGGGGTAGAAGCTTTCTTT.

This sequence joins TRBV18 and TRBJ2-7; TRBD2 matches 9 bases. The CDR3 totals 17 residues. Trimming took 2 bases from V and 0 from J; bases not matched to a gene: 8. The V gene's germline CDR1 is KGHSH and CDR2 LQKENI. CDR3 sequence: CASSPAGTSPLSYEQYF. CDR3 bases: TGTGCCAGCTCACCAGCCGGGACTAGCCCCCTCTCCTACGAGCAGTACTTC.

CDR3 loop: CASSSTVRGYTF. CDR3 DNA: TGTGCCAGCAGCTCGACAGTTCGGGGCTACACCTTC. The J gene is TRBJ1-2, the V gene TRBV28, with D maybe TRBD1 (5 bases). The CDR3 loop spans 12 amino acids. Germline V gene lookup returns CDR1 MDHEN and CDR2 SYDVKM. Trimming took 6 bases from V and 8 from J, leaving 13 bases between them.

The chain joins TRBV7-8 to TRBJ2-3, with unresolved D. The CDR3 sequence is 14 residues long. V was pared by 0 bases and J by 0 bases, with 4 bases between. Germline V CDR1 and CDR2: SGHVS, FQNEAQ. The CDR3 region is CASSLARSTDTQYF. CDR3 nucleotide sequence: TGTGCCAGCAGCTTAGCGCGGAGCACAGATACGCAGTATTTT.

The gene calls are TRBV29-1 and TRBJ1-2; possible D gene TRBD1, 5 bases. The CDR3 covers 11 residues. With 6 bases removed from V and 6 bases from J, the gap between germline ends came to 11 bases. Germline CDR1 reads SQVTM; CDR2 reads ANQGSEA. The CDR3 here is CSVNGGDGYTF. CDR3 in DNA: TGCAGCGTCAACGGGGGGGATGGCTACACCTTC.

The V call is TRBV4-3, the J call TRBJ2-1; 13 bases line up with TRBD2. The CDR3 is 19 residues long. CDR1 and CDR2 from the germline V gene are LGHNA and YSLEER. With V trimmed by 0 bases and J by 5 bases, 10 bases remained unmatched. This CDR3 reads CASSQDRGTSGKANNEQFF. The CDR3 DNA is TGCGCCAGCAGCCAAGATAGAGGGACTAGCGGGAAGGCCAACAATGAGCAGTTCTTC.

This clone has a handful of counts. V gene TRBV7-2 combines with J gene TRBJ2-7, with TRBD2 matching over 7 bases. The CDR3 loop spans 15 amino acids. V shed 5 bases and J 5 bases; nucleotides not matched to a gene: 12. Germline-derived CDR1 and CDR2 are SGHTA and FQGNSA. This CDR3 is CASSPPGLLHHEQYF. CDR3 in DNA: TGTGCCAGCAGCCCTCCGGGACTACTCCACCACGAGCAGTACTTC.

This clone was seen a handful of times. This rearrangement joins TRBV11-1 to TRBJ2-1; 7 bases fit TRBD2. V shed 2 bases and J 0 bases; nucleotides not matched to a gene: 1. The CDR3 has 15 residues. Germline-derived CDR1 and CDR2 are SGHAT and FQDESV (reference sequence). Written as DNA, the CDR3 is TGTGCCAGCAGCTTATGGGACTACTCCTACAATGAGCAGTTCTTC. Translation: CASSLWDYSYNEQFF.

CDR3 in amino acids: CASSLADRAGNTIYF. CDR3 DNA: TGCGCCAGCAGCTTGGCCGACAGGGCTGGAAACACCATATATTTT. This sequence joins TRBV5-1 and TRBJ1-3; 7 bases line up with TRBD1. Unmatched junction bases numbered 2, after V lost 0 bases and J lost 2 bases. The germline V gene encodes CDR1 SGHRS and CDR2 YFSETQ. The CDR3 extends over 15 amino acids.

V is TRBV9 and J is TRBJ2-7, with 9 bases aligning to TRBD1. The V and J ends lost 0 bases and 3 bases, in that order; junction bases with no gene match: 7. Looked up from germline, CDR1 is SGDLS and CDR2 is YYNGEE. The length of the CDR3 is 16 residues. The CDR3 sequence is CASSVGPGQGYYEQYF. DNA for the CDR3: TGTGCCAGCAGCGTAGGTCCGGGACAGGGATACTACGAGCAGTACTTC. Full variable domain (rest looked up from reference TRBV9 and TRBJ2-7): DSGVTQTPKHLITATGQRVTLRCSPRSGDLSVYWYQQSLDQGLQFLIQYYNGEERAKGNILERFSAQQFPDLHSELNLSSLELGDSALYFCASSVGPGQGYYEQYFGPGTRLTVT.

The genes are TRBV5-4 and TRBJ1-2; D unclear. CDR3 length equals 12 residues. Trimming took 0 bases from V and 8 from J, leaving 8 bases between them. The germline gives CDR1 SGHNT, CDR2 YYREEE (reference sequence). CDR3: CASSLGQNGYTF. CDR3 DNA sequence: TGTGCCAGCAGCTTGGGCCAGAACGGCTACACCTTC.

The chain links TRBV6-5 to TRBJ1-2, with a tentative D call TRBD1 (5 bases). The CDR3 contains 15 residues. Germline V CDR1 and CDR2: MNHEY, SVGAGI. Trimming removed 6 bases at V and 5 bases at J, with 19 bases between. The chain's CDR3 is CASSRLRDRLYGYTF. CDR3 coding DNA: TGTGCCAGCAGCCGCCTAAGAGACAGACTTTATGGCTACACCTTC.

This rearrangement joins TRBV5-4 to TRBJ2-7, with 7 bases fitting TRBD1. Germline loops: CDR1 SGHNT, CDR2 YYREEE (reference sequence). The V and J ends lost 1 base and 3 bases, in that order; junction bases with no gene match: 1. The CDR3 sequence is 13 residues long. The CDR3 nucleotides are TGTGCCAGCAGCTTGTCAGGGGGCTACGAGCAGTACTTC. The encoded protein is CASSLSGGYEQYF.

This clone was seen more than once but under ten times. The chain has TRBV10-3 and TRBJ1-1; tentatively, D is TRBD1 (5 bases). The CDR3 sequence is 13 residues long. Germline CDR1 ENHRY, CDR2 SYGVKD. V was clipped by 10 bases and J by 2 bases, with 14 bases between them. Written as DNA, the CDR3 is TGTGCCAGCGAACAGGCGACTAACACTGAAGCTTTCTTT. This translates into CASEQATNTEAFF.

The chain links TRBV2 to TRBJ2-7, with D possibly being TRBD1 (6 bases). Germline CDR1 is SNHLY and CDR2 is FYNNEI. Between the trimmed V and J ends, which lost 6 bases and 8 bases, there was a span of 14 bases. CDR3 size: 12 residues. This CDR3 is CASSNRANKQYF. The DNA of the CDR3 is TGTGCCAGCAGCAACAGGGCTAATAAGCAGTACTTC.

The gene calls are TRBV7-9 and TRBJ1-4, with 7 bases matching TRBD1. Germline V gives CDR1 SEHNR, CDR2 FQNEAQ (reference sequence). J gave up 7 bases and V 5 bases, and 4 bases lay outside the gene matches. The CDR3 is made up of 13 amino acids. DNA for the CDR3: TGTGCCAGCAGCCCCGGACAGGTTGAAAAACTGTTTTTT. Protein: CASSPGQVEKLFF.

V and J are TRBV28 and TRBJ2-7; a possible D gene is TRBD1 (5 bases). This CDR3 contains 12 residues. Germline V lookup: CDR1 MDHEN, CDR2 SYDVKM. The V end lost 2 bases, the J end lost 5 bases, and 7 bases lay between the germline ends. CDR3 sequence reads: CASSLIRDEQYF. CDR3 sequence (DNA): TGTGCCAGCAGTTTAATCAGGGACGAGCAGTACTTC.

As concerns this clone: A much larger clone lies a single base off, so this may be a read error. Other DNA sequences of this sample code for an identical CDR3. The genes are TRBV9 and TRBJ1-1, with D tentatively TRBD1 (6 bases). Trimming removed 3 bases from V and 1 base from J, with 7 bases in between. The CDR3 has 13 amino acids. CDR1 is SGDLS and CDR2 is YYNGEE in the germline V gene. The DNA of the CDR3 is TGTGCCAGCAGCGCACAGGGGAACACTGAAGCTTTCTTT. Protein: CASSAQGNTEAFF.

The rearrangement uses TRBV19 and TRBJ1-5, with TRBD1 identical over 8 bases. The CDR3 runs to 15 residues. CDR1 LNHDA and CDR2 SQIVND come from the germline V gene (reference sequence). With 1 base clipped from V and 6 bases from J, the junction kept 5 bases outside the gene matches. CDR3 amino acids: CASSIGGQGSQPQHF. The CDR3 DNA sequence: TGTGCCAGTAGTATAGGAGGACAGGGAAGTCAGCCCCAGCATTTT.

This rearrangement joins TRBV5-6 to TRBJ1-2; 8 bases agree with TRBD1. This CDR3 spans 16 amino acids. Trimming removed 7 bases from V and 4 bases from J; junction bases left unmatched: 15. CDR1 is SGHDT and CDR2 is YYEEEE in the germline V gene. In DNA, the CDR3 is TGTGCCAGCCTCCCCGGCCAGGGACAGGTGATCTATGGCTACACCTTC. It translates to CASLPGQGQVIYGYTF.

This chain uses TRBV28 with TRBJ2-1; 9 bases align to TRBD1. CDR1 MDHEN and CDR2 SYDVKM come from the germline V gene. The CDR3 contains 15 residues. With 4 bases clipped from V and 7 bases from J, the junction kept 8 bases outside the gene matches. In DNA, the CDR3 is TGTGCCAGCAGTTCAACGGACAGGGGAGGGAATGAGCAGTTCTTC. This codes for CASSSTDRGGNEQFF.

The chain has TRBV11-2 and TRBJ1-2; D call uncertain. The CDR3 is 16 amino acids. Trimming pared 1 base from V and 8 bases from J, leaving 20 bases between. Germline V gene data show CDR1 as SGHAT and CDR2 as FQNNGV. DNA of the CDR3: TGTGCCAGCAGCTTAGTCGGGTTTGGTGCGGTTAGGGGCTACACCTTC. Protein sequence: CASSLVGFGAVRGYTF.

The V gene is TRBV7-9, the J gene TRBJ1-2, with D uncertain. This CDR3 comprises 13 residues. Germline CDR1 and CDR2: SEHNR and FQNEAQ (reference sequence). The V gene lost 0 bases and the J gene lost 5 bases, with 7 bases spanning the gap. The CDR3 here is CASSLASFYGYTF. DNA of the CDR3: TGTGCCAGCAGCTTAGCTTCATTTTATGGCTACACCTTC.

The chain combines TRBV4-2 with TRBJ2-3; D might be TRBD2 (5 bases). Germline V gene data show CDR1 as LGHNA and CDR2 as YNFKEQ. This CDR3 is 16 amino acids long. V lost 1 base and J 0 bases, leaving 11 bases between the germline ends. CDR3 loop: CASSQAAVPSTDTQYF. CDR3 bases: TGTGCCAGCAGCCAAGCAGCGGTTCCTAGCACAGATACGCAGTATTTT.